This T cell receptor (beta chain) was found in a study of T cell changes during pregnancy in multiple sclerosis. Clones were read by immunoSEQ multiplex PCR, and TCRdb kept only the in-frame ones, dropping some. The sample holds 35,000 to 55,000 clones, approximately 90% seen once. The V end lost 5 bases, the J end lost 2 bases, and 16 bases lay between the germline ends. The CDR3 totals 17 residues. Germline CDR1 LNHDA, CDR2 SQIVND (reference sequence). The table lists this clone with a count of one. This TCR was recovered from a female donor with multiple sclerosis, enrolled in a pregnancy study. The chain is built from TRBV19 and TRBJ2-6, with D tentatively TRBD2 (5 bases). The sample was CD4+ T cells from peripheral blood mononuclear cells, taken in the third trimester of pregnancy. The CDR3 is CASSLSRTRAGANVLTF. Here the CDR3 DNA reads TGTGCCAGTAGTTTATCCAGGACGAGGGCTGGGGCCAACGTCCTGACTTTC.